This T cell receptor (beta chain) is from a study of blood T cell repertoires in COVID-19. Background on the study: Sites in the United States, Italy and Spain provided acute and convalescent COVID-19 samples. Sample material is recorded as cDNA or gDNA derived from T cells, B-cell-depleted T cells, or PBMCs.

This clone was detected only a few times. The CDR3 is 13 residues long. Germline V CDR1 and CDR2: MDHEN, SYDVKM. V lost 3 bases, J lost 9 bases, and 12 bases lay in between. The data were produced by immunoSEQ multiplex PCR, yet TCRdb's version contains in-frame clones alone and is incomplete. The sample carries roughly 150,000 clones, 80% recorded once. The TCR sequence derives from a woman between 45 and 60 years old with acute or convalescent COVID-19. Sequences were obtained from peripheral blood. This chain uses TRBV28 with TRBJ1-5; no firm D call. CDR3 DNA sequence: TGTGCCAGCAGTTTTCCCAGTCCCACGCCCCAGCATTTT. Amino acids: CASSFPSPTPQHF.